This TCR beta chain was observed in a study of tissue T cells after allogeneic stem cell transplantation. Notes on the study in general: In patients and mice, blood and spleen missed much of tissue repertoire.

The V and J ends lost 5 bases and 2 bases, in that order; junction bases with no gene match: 5. Per the germline V gene, CDR1 is SNHLY and CDR2 is FYNGKV (reference sequence). The CDR3 spans 15 residues. The method was immunoSEQ multiplex PCR; TCRdb's version includes in-frame clones alone and lacks a portion of them. The data hold some 510 clones, with about 50% observed a single time. In regard to this clone: Antigen specificity is unknown. The listed genes are named as in mouse. Coverage ceases 1 residue before the CDR3 finishes, and the germline J gene fills in the end.

The time point here: mouse harvest day 14 after allogeneic transplant. Tail vein injection delivered 10^7 T-cell-depleted bone marrow cells and 10^6 splenic CD5+ T cells. The clonotype comes from a female BALB/c mouse given C57BL/6 T cells with graft-versus-host disease after an allogeneic hematopoietic cell transplant. The chain uses TRBV3 and TRBJ1-4; TRBD1 agrees at 7 bases. Sequencing was done on a sample of blood. Partial CDR3 DNA: TGTGCCAGCAGCCCCGGACAGGTCTCCAACGAAAGATTATTT. It is translated as CASSPGQVSNERLF. The whole CDR3 reads CASSPGQVSNERLFF.